The TCR beta chain described here comes from a study of T cells in localized non-small cell lung cancer. General observations from the study: Uninvolved neighboring lung showed the greatest T cell clonality, exceeding tumor.

V was pared by 5 bases and J by 7 bases, with 6 bases between. The CDR3 sequence is 10 residues long. The V gene's germline CDR1 is MNHEY and CDR2 SVGAGI. A note on this clone: Its target is not known.

The method was immunoSEQ multiplex PCR; TCRdb's version includes in-frame clones alone and lacks a portion of them. The repertoire holds 90,000 to 100,000 clones, with approximately 90% as singletons. The clonotype comes from a woman aged 35 to 70 with stage II squamous cell lung carcinoma. This material consisted of PBMCs, taken before any cancer treatment. V and J are TRBV6-5 and TRBJ2-7; D not resolved. CDR3 amino acids: CASSLTEQYF. CDR3 coding DNA: TGTGCCAGCAGTCTAACTGAGCAGTACTTC.